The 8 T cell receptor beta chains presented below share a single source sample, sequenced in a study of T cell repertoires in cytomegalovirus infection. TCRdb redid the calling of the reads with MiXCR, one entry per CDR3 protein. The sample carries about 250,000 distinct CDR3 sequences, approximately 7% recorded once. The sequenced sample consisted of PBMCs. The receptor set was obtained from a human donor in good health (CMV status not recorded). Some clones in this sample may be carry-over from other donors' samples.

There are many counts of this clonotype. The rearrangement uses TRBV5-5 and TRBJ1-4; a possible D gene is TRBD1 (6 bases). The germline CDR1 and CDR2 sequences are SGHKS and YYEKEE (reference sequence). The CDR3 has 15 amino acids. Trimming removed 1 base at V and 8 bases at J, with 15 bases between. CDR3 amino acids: CASSLLSGGREKLFF. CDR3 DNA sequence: TGTGCCAGCAGCTTGCTCTCCGGGGGCAGAGAAAAACTGTTTTTT.

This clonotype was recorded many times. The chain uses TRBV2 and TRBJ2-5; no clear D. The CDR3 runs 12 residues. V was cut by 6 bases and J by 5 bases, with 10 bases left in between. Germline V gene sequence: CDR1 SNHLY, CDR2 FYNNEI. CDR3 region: CASRGSRETQYF. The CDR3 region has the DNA TGTGCCAGCAGGGGGTCTAGGGAGACCCAGTACTTC.

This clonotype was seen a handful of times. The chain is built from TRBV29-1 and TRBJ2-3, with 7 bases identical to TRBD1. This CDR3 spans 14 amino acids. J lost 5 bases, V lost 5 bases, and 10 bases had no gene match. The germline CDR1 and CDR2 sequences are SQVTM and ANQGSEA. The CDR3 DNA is TGCAGCGTTAAGAAGGGGGCTGAAGTAGATACGCAGTATTTT. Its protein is CSVKKGAEVDTQYF.

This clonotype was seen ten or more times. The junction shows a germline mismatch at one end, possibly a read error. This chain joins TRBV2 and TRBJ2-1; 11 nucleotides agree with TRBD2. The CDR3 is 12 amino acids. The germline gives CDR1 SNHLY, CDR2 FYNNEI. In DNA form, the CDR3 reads TGTGCCAGCAGTACTAGCGGGGGAGGGCAGCTCTTC. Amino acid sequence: CASSTSGGGQLF.

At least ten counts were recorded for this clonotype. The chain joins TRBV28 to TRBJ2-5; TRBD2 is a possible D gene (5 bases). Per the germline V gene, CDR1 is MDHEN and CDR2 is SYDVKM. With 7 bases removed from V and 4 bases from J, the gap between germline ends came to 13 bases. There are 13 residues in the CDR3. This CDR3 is CASIRGSGETQYF. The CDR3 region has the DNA TGTGCCAGCATTCGGGGTTCAGGAGAGACCCAGTACTTC.

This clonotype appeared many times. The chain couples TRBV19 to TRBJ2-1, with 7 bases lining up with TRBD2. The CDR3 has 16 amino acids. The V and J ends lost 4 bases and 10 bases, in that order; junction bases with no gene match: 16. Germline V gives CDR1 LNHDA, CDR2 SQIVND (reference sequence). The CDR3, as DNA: TGTGCCAGTAGTAACCCGAACCGCGGGGGTGCGAGGGAGCAGTTCTTC. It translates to CASSNPNRGGAREQFF.

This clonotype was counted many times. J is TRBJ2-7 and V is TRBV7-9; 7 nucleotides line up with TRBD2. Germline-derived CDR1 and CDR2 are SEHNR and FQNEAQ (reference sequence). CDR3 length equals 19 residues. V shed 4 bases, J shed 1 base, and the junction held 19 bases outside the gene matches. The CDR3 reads CASSSQAGRPQSGSYEQYF. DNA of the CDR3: TGTGCCAGCAGCTCCCAAGCGGGACGGCCACAATCCGGATCCTACGAGCAGTACTTC.

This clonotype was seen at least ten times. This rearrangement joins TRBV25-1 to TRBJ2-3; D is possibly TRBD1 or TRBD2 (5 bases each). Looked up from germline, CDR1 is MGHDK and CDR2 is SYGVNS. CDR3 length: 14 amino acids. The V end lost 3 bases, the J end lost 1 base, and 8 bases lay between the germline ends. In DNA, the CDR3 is TGTGCCAGCAGTGAGATGGGGGGCACAGATACGCAGTATTTT. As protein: CASSEMGGTDTQYF.